The 21 T cell receptor beta chains reported below all come from one sample, sequenced in a study of early T cells in non-severe SARS-CoV-2 infection. In TCRdb, the 5' RACE reads were re-called with MiXCR into one record per CDR3 protein. The table lists 38,000 or so distinct CDR3 sequences, under 5% of them singletons, with 15% to 20% in the top ten. The sequenced material came from whole blood. These receptors were taken from an adult who was a healthcare worker with PCR-confirmed SARS-CoV-2 infection or an uninfected control (not recorded which).

To note about this clonotype: Being one base from a much bigger clone, this may be a read error. The V and J genes are TRBV7-6 and TRBJ2-2; TRBD1 aligns across 7 bases. CDR1 is SGHVS and CDR2 is FNYEAQ in the germline V gene. The CDR3 loop spans 15 amino acids. For the CDR3, the DNA is TGTGCCAGCAGCCCAGAACAGGGGTACACCGGGGAGCTGTCTTTT. As protein: CASSPEQGYTGELSF.

This chain uses TRBV6-1 with TRBJ1-5; weak D call: TRBD1 (6 bases). CDR3 length: 19 residues. V was clipped by 0 bases and J by 0 bases, with 18 bases between them. Germline CDR1 is MNHNS and CDR2 is SASEGT. The CDR3 nucleotides are TGTGCCAGCAGTGAAGCGCCGAAACAGGGCCGATATAGCAATCAGCCCCAGCATTTT. Protein sequence: CASSEAPKQGRYSNQPQHF.

This clonotype showed up many times. J is TRBJ1-1 and V is TRBV29-1; D ambiguous. CDR1 and CDR2 (germline): SQVTM, ANQGSEA. V was trimmed by 6 bases and J by 0 bases, leaving 11 bases between them. The CDR3 covers 13 residues. DNA for the CDR3: TGCAGCGTCCCTGGACCGATGAACACTGAAGCTTTCTTT. It yields the protein CSVPGPMNTEAFF.

This clonotype was observed at least ten times. The chain joins TRBV20-1 to TRBJ1-2, with 9 bases identical to TRBD1. Germline V gene data show CDR1 as DFQATT and CDR2 as SNEGSKA (reference sequence). V trimming: 5 bases; J trimming: 4 bases; junction bases outside the gene matches: 11. The CDR3 runs to 15 residues. The CDR3 DNA is TGCAGTGCTGGGCCCGGGACAGGGTCGTTCTATGGCTACACCTTC. Translation: CSAGPGTGSFYGYTF.

This clonotype was observed at least ten times. CDR3 nucleotide sequence: TGTGCCAGCAGCTCCCCCGCCGGGGAGCTGTTTTTT. This translates into CASSSPAGELFF. The V and J genes are TRBV13 and TRBJ2-2; no clear D gene. V dropped 4 bases and J dropped 6 bases, with 6 bases sitting between them. Per the germline V gene, CDR1 is PRHDT and CDR2 is FYEKMQ (reference sequence). The CDR3 consists of 12 residues. Supplemented by reference TRBV13 and TRBJ2-2, the full variable domain reads AAGVIQSPRHLIKEKRETATLKCYPIPRHDTVYWYQQGPGQDPQFLISFYEKMQSDKGSIPDRFSAQQFSDYHSELNMSSLELGDSALYFCASSSPAGELFFGEGSRLTVL.

In this sample, this clonotype turned up many times. J is TRBJ2-3 and V is TRBV4-1; 8 bases match TRBD2. Trimming took 0 bases from V and 0 from J; bases not matched to a gene: 2. The CDR3 has 16 residues. CDR1 and CDR2 (germline): MGHRA, YSYEKL. CDR3 sequence: CASSQEQRGSTDTQYF. DNA of the CDR3: TGCGCCAGCAGCCAAGAACAGCGGGGGAGCACAGATACGCAGTATTTT.

This chain links TRBV6-1 with TRBJ1-4; D is ambiguous. The CDR3 loop spans 14 amino acids. Germline V gives CDR1 MNHNS, CDR2 SASEGT. V dropped 3 bases and J dropped 5 bases, with 10 bases sitting between them. The CDR3 region is CASSETTGNEKLFF. CDR3 DNA: TGTGCCAGCAGTGAGACAACCGGGAATGAAAAACTGTTTTTT.

This clonotype was picked up many times. The genes are TRBV7-8 and TRBJ2-2; 12 bases fit TRBD2. V lost 4 bases and J lost 1; bases outside the gene matches: 7. The CDR3 runs to 18 residues. Germline CDR1 SGHVS, CDR2 FQNEAQ. CDR3 sequence reads: CASSSRTSGEKNTGELFF. For the CDR3, the DNA is TGTGCCAGCAGCTCTCGGACTAGCGGGGAGAAGAACACCGGGGAGCTGTTTTTT. Variable domain in full (rest from reference TRBV7-8 and TRBJ2-2): GAGVSQSPRYKVAKRGQDVALRCDPISGHVSLFWYQQALGQGPEFLTYFQNEAQLDKSGLPSDRFFAERPEGSVSTLKIQRTQQEDSAVYLCASSSRTSGEKNTGELFFGEGSRLTVL.

This clonotype was counted at least ten times. This chain joins TRBV12-3 or TRBV12-4 and TRBJ2-7; TRBD2 is a possible D gene (5 bases). The CDR3 extends over 13 amino acids. The V and J ends lost 3 bases and 3 bases respectively, with 9 bases between them. This CDR3 reads CASSFGEIYEQYF. The CDR3 bases are TGTGCCAGCAGTTTTGGGGAGATCTACGAGCAGTACTTC.

This clonotype was observed many times. This chain joins TRBV10-3 and TRBJ2-3, with 8 bases aligning to TRBD2. CDR3 size: 15 residues. V shed 10 bases, J shed 6 bases, and the junction held 15 bases outside the gene matches. The germline V gene has CDR1 ENHRY and CDR2 SYGVKD. CDR3 region: CASGELADRGDTQYF. The CDR3 nucleotides read TGTGCCAGCGGGGAACTAGCGGACCGGGGGGATACGCAGTATTTT.

This clonotype was picked up many times. The rearrangement joins TRBV16 to TRBJ1-5; D perhaps matches TRBD1 (5 bases). Trimming cost V 0 bases and J 2 bases, with 5 bases left between them. From germline, CDR1 is KGHSY and CDR2 FQNENV. This CDR3 has 14 amino acids. The CDR3 is CASSQSGGNQPQHF. The CDR3 DNA reads as TGTGCCAGCAGCCAATCGGGGGGCAATCAGCCCCAGCATTTT.

This clonotype was detected ten times or more. The rearrangement uses TRBV6-1 and TRBJ1-1, with D unclear. From germline, CDR1 is MNHNS and CDR2 SASEGT. The CDR3 length is 13 residues. The V gene lost 10 bases and the J gene lost 8 bases, with 20 bases spanning the gap. The CDR3: CAISISMPREAFF. DNA for the CDR3: TGTGCCATCTCAATTTCTATGCCCAGAGAAGCTTTCTTT.

This clonotype was picked up a small number of times. V gene TRBV5-4 combines with J gene TRBJ2-7; tentative D call: TRBD2 (5 bases). This CDR3 comprises 13 residues. The ends were cut back, 3 bases at V and 7 bases at J, with 14 bases in the middle. Germline assignment: CDR1 SGHNT and CDR2 YYREEE (reference sequence). The CDR3 protein is CASSSGPTGEQYF. CDR3 nucleotides: TGTGCCAGCAGCTCCGGGCCTACGGGGGAGCAGTACTTC.

This clonotype was seen repeatedly, ten times or more. This sequence joins TRBV29-1 and TRBJ1-2; no firm D call. Trimming left V 4 bases short and J 8 bases short, with 8 bases between. This CDR3 has 10 amino acids. Germline CDR1 SQVTM, CDR2 ANQGSEA. This CDR3 is CSVGQAGYTF. In DNA form, the CDR3 reads TGCAGCGTTGGGCAGGCAGGCTACACCTTC.

This clonotype has ten or more counts. CDR3 loop: CASSSRYNSPLHF. For the CDR3, the DNA is TGTGCCAGCAGCTCCCGGTATAATTCACCCCTCCACTTT. The rearrangement joins TRBV7-9 to TRBJ1-6; D remains ambiguous. CDR1 SEHNR and CDR2 FQNEAQ come from the germline V gene (reference sequence). Deletions cut 4 bases from V and 4 bases from J, with 5 bases between. This CDR3 has 13 amino acids.

This clonotype was found many times. V and J are TRBV12-3 or TRBV12-4 and TRBJ1-4; a weak D match, TRBD1 (6 bases). This CDR3 has 14 residues. V lost 2 bases to trimming and J lost 8 bases, with 12 bases between them. CDR3 sequence (DNA): TGTGCCAGCAGTTTAAGGGGGAAGGAGGAAAAACTGTTTTTT. Amino acids: CASSLRGKEEKLFF.

This clonotype has ten or more counts. The CDR3 spells CALRTALGELFF. The CDR3 region has the DNA TGTGCCCTCCGGACGGCTTTAGGGGAGCTGTTTTTT. V usage is TRBV11-2 and J usage is TRBJ2-2; D remains unclear. Trimming removed 11 bases at V and 8 bases at J, with 15 bases between. This CDR3 has 12 residues. The germline V gene has CDR1 SGHAT and CDR2 FQNNGV.

This clonotype has a count of ten or more. The chain couples TRBV18 to TRBJ2-1; D may be TRBD1 (5 bases). Trimming removed 2 bases from V and 4 bases from J, with 12 bases in between. The CDR3 extends over 15 amino acids. CDR1 and CDR2 from the germline V gene are KGHSH and LQKENI. CDR3 protein: CASSPRGPPYNEQFF. The CDR3 DNA is TGTGCCAGCTCACCAAGGGGCCCCCCTTACAATGAGCAGTTCTTC.

This clonotype was counted only a few times. The chain uses TRBV5-5 and TRBJ2-5; D possibly corresponds to TRBD1 (5 bases). CDR1 and CDR2 (germline): SGHKS, YYEKEE (reference sequence). V was pared by 4 bases and J by 1 base, with 11 bases between. This CDR3 has 14 residues. CDR3 loop: CASSLTTVQETQYF. For the CDR3, the DNA is TGTGCCAGCAGCCTTACGACAGTCCAAGAGACCCAGTACTTC.

This clonotype was seen many times. The V call is TRBV5-6, the J call TRBJ2-1; weak D call: TRBD2 (6 bases). CDR1 SGHDT and CDR2 YYEEEE come from the germline V gene. This CDR3 spans 15 amino acids. V shed 0 bases and J shed 7 bases, with 14 bases lying between them. CDR3 sequence: CASSLEPTGGNEQFF. CDR3 bases: TGTGCCAGCAGCTTGGAACCGACTGGAGGGAATGAGCAGTTCTTC.

This clonotype turned up a few times. V and J are TRBV5-8 and TRBJ1-1; D not resolved. The CDR3 is 14 residues long. Germline V gives CDR1 SGHTS, CDR2 YDEGEE. V was trimmed by 2 bases and J by 0 bases, leaving 8 bases between them. CDR3: CASSFPELNTEAFF. The CDR3 region has the DNA TGTGCCAGCAGCTTTCCCGAATTGAACACTGAAGCTTTCTTT.